The 10 T cell receptor beta chains below come from one sample, sequenced in a study of T cells in tuberculosis. Data came from immunoSEQ multiplex PCR; TCRdb stores just in-frame clones and leaves some out. This sample has approximately 28,000 clones; approximately 95% occur once, and the top ten carry more than 4%. The sample taken for sequencing was PBMCs. The receptor source for this set is a donor aged 10-29 years with latent tuberculosis or without tuberculosis infection.

V and J are TRBV2 and TRBJ2-2; 7 bases map to TRBD2. Germline CDR1 is SNHLY and CDR2 is FYNNEI. The CDR3 spans 14 residues. J was trimmed by 5 bases and V by 4 bases; bases with no gene match: 4. The CDR3 region has the DNA TGTGCCAGCAGTGGTCTAGCGGCAACCGGGGAGCTGTTTTTT. Translated: CASSGLAATGELFF.

The V gene is TRBV7-3, the J gene TRBJ1-1; no firm D call. CDR3 size: 14 residues. The ends were cut back, 6 bases at V and 2 bases at J, with 13 bases in the middle. CDR1 and CDR2 from the germline V gene are SGHTA and FQGTGA. CDR3 sequence reads: CASRLRPGNTEAFF. CDR3 nucleotide sequence: TGTGCCAGCAGACTCAGACCGGGAAACACTGAAGCTTTCTTT.

V and J are TRBV10-3 and TRBJ1-5; D gene ambiguous. Trimming removed 3 bases from V and 5 bases from J, with 11 bases in between. The CDR3 spans 14 residues. Germline V gene lookup returns CDR1 ENHRY and CDR2 SYGVKD. The CDR3 nucleotides are TGTGCCATCAGTGAAAAGATGGCCTATCAGCCCCAGCATTTT. Translated: CAISEKMAYQPQHF.

The chain is built from TRBV29-1 and TRBJ1-1, with D unclear. Germline CDR1 and CDR2: SQVTM and ANQGSEA. The CDR3 spans 13 residues. V was pared by 6 bases and J by 2 bases, with 13 bases between. The CDR3 nucleotides are TGCAGCGTAGGAGACGGTGGTAACACTGAAGCTTTCTTT. It codes for CSVGDGGNTEAFF.

The chain links TRBV9 to TRBJ2-2, with a tentative D call TRBD1 (6 bases). This CDR3 has 16 residues. The germline V and J ends were trimmed by 0 bases and 4 bases, with 13 bases remaining between them. CDR1 is SGDLS and CDR2 is YYNGEE in the germline V gene. The CDR3 sequence is CASSVEAGDLTGELFF. The CDR3 nucleotides read TGTGCCAGCAGCGTAGAGGCAGGGGACCTCACCGGGGAGCTGTTTTTT.

Written as DNA, the CDR3 is TGTGCCAGCAGCGACAGGGAAAAACTGTTTTTT. Translation: CASSDREKLFF. The rearrangement uses TRBV7-3 and TRBJ1-4; perhaps TRBD1 as D (6 bases). In germline, CDR1 is SGHTA, CDR2 FQGTGA. This CDR3 is 11 amino acids long. V lost 5 bases and J lost 8, with 6 bases in between.

The J gene is TRBJ2-1, the V gene TRBV9; the match to TRBD2 covers 7 bases. With V trimmed by 4 bases and J by 5 bases, 9 bases remained unmatched. The CDR3 is 15 residues long. Germline V gene data show CDR1 as SGDLS and CDR2 as YYNGEE. The CDR3 bases are TGTGCCAGCAGCCTTCTAGCGGAGCCGAACAATGAGCAGTTCTTC. Its translation: CASSLLAEPNNEQFF.

J is TRBJ2-2 and V is TRBV28; TRBD2 aligns across 7 bases. This CDR3 has 14 amino acids. V lost 5 bases, J lost 9 bases, and 9 bases stayed unmatched. Looked up from germline, CDR1 is MDHEN and CDR2 is SYDVKM. In DNA, the CDR3 is TGTGCCAGCAGTCCCGGACTAGGGGTGTGGGAGCTGTTTTTT. Translation gives CASSPGLGVWELFF.

This clone was found once. V and J are TRBV27 and TRBJ2-5, with TRBD2 identical over 8 bases. Germline CDR1 and CDR2: MNHEY and SMNVEV (reference sequence). This CDR3 is built from 12 residues. J gave up 5 bases and V 6 bases, and 2 bases lay outside the gene matches. The CDR3 DNA follows: TGTGCCAGCAGCCCTAGCGGGGAGACCCAGTACTTC. This codes for CASSPSGETQYF.

On this clone itself: One junction end disagrees with the germline gene, perhaps due to a read error. V usage is TRBV7-7 and J usage is TRBJ2-1; 12 bases match TRBD2. The CDR3 contains 15 residues. The germline CDR1 and CDR2 sequences are SSHAT and FNYEAQ (reference sequence). The CDR3, as DNA: TGTGCTAGCAGCCCCGGGACTAGCGGGTACAATGAGCAGTTCTTC. It encodes CASSPGTSGYNEQFF.